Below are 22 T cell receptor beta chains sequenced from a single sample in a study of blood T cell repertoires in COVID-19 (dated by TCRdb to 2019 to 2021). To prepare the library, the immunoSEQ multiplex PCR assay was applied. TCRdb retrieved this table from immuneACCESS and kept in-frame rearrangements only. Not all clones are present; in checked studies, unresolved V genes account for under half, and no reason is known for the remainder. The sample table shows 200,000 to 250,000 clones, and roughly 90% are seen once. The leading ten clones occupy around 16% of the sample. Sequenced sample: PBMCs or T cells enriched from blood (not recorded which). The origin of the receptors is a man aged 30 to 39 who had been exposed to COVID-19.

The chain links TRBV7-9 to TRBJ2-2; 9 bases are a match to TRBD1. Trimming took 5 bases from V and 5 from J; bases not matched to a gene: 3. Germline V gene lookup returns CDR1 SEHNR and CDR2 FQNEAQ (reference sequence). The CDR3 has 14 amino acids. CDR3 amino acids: CASSLGQGTGELFF. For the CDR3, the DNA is TGTGCCAGCAGCCTTGGACAGGGGACCGGGGAGCTGTTTTTT.

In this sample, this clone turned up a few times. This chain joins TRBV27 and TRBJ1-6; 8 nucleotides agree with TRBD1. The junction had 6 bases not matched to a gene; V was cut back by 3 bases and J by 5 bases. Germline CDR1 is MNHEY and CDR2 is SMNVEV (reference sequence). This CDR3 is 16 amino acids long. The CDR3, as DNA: TGTGCCAGCAGTTTTTATCTGGGACAGGATAATTCACCCCTCCACTTT. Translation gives CASSFYLGQDNSPLHF.

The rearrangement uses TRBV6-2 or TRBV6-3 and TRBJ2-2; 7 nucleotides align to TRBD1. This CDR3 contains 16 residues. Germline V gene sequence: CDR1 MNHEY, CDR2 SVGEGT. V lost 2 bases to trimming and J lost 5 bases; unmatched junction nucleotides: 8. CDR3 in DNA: TGTGCCAGCAGTTACGTCCAGGGGGTAAAGACCGGGGAGCTGTTTTTT. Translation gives CASSYVQGVKTGELFF.

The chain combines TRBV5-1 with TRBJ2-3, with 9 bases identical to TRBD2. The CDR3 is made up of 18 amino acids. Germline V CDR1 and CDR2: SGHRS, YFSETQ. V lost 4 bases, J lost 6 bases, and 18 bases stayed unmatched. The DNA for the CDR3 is TGCGCCAGCAGCCCATCATCGACTAGCGGCCATCCGTGGGATACGCAGTATTTT. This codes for CASSPSSTSGHPWDTQYF.

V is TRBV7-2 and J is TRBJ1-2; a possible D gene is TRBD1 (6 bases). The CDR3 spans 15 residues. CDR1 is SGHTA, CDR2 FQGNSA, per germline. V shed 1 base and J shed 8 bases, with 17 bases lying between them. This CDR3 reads CASSLDPQGAEGYTF. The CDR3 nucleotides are TGTGCCAGCAGCTTAGACCCACAGGGTGCGGAGGGCTACACCTTC.

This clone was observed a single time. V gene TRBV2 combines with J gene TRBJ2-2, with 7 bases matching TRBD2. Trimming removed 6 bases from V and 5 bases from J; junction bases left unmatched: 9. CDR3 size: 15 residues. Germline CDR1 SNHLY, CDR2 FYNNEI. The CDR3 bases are TGTGCCAGCAGCATTACTAGCGAAAGGACCGGGGAGCTGTTTTTT. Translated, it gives CASSITSERTGELFF.

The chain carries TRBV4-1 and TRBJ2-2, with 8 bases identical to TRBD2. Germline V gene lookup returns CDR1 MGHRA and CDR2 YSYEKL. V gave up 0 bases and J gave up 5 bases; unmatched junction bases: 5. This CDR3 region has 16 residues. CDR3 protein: CASSQDPGGATGELFF. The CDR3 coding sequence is TGCGCCAGCAGCCAAGATCCGGGGGGGGCGACCGGGGAGCTGTTTTTT.

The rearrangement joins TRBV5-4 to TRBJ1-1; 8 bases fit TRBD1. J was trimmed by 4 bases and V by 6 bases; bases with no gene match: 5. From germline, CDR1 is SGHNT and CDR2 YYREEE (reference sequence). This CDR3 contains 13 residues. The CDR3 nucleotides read TGTGCCAGCACCCTGGACAGGGCCACTGAAGCTTTCTTT. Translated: CASTLDRATEAFF.

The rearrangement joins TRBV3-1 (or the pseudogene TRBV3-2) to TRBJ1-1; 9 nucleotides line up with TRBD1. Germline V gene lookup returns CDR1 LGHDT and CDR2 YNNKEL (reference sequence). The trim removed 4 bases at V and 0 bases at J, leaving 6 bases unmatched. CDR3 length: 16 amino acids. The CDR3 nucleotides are TGTGCCAGCAGCCGATCGGGACAGGGAATGAACACTGAAGCTTTCTTT. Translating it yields CASSRSGQGMNTEAFF.

In DNA form, the CDR3 reads TGCGCCAGCAGTCAAGACAGGGTTGTGGATACGCAGTATTTT. It translates to CASSQDRVVDTQYF. The chain is built from TRBV5-1 and TRBJ2-3, with 7 positions matching TRBD1. Per germline, CDR1 SGHRS and CDR2 YFSETQ. The CDR3 runs to 14 residues. V gave up 5 bases and J gave up 6 bases; unmatched junction bases: 9. The full variable domain, its missing parts supplied by reference TRBV5-1 and TRBJ2-3, is KAGVTQTPRYLIKTRGQQVTLSCSPISGHRSVSWYQQTPGQGLQFLFEYFSETQRNKGNFPGRFSGRQFSNSRSEMNVSTLELGDSALYLCASSQDRVVDTQYFGPGTRLTVL.

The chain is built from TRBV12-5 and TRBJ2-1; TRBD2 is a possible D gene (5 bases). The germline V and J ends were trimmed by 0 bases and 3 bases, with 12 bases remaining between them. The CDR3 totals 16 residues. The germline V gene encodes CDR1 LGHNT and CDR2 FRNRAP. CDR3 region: CASGLVQSGDYNEQFF. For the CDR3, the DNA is TGTGCTAGTGGTTTGGTACAGAGCGGAGACTACAATGAGCAGTTCTTC.

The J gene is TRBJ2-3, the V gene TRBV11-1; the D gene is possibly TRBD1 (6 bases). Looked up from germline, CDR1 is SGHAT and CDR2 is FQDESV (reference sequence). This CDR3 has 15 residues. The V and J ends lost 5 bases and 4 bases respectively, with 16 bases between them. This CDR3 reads CASSPTQGSADTQYF. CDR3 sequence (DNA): TGTGCCAGCAGCCCGACGCAGGGGTCAGCAGATACGCAGTATTTT. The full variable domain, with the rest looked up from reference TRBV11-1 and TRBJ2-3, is EAEVAQSPRYKITEKSQAVAFWCDPISGHATLYWYRQILGQGPELLVQFQDESVVDDSQLPKDRFSAERLKGVDSTLKIQPAELGDSAMYLCASSPTQGSADTQYFGPGTRLTVL.

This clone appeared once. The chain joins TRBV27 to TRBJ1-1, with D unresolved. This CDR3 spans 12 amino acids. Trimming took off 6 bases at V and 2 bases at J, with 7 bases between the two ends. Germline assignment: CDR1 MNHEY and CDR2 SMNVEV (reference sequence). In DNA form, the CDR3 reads TGTGCCAGCAGGGTAAGCAACACTGAAGCTTTCTTT. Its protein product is CASRVSNTEAFF.

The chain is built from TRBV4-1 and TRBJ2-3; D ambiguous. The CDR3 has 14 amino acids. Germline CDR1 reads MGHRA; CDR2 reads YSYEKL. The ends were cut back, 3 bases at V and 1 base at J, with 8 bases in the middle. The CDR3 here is CASSHQIGTDTQYF. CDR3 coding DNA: TGCGCCAGCAGCCACCAAATAGGCACAGATACGCAGTATTTT.

CDR3: CATSSHTPNQPQHF. The CDR3, as DNA: TGTGCCACCAGCAGTCATACTCCCAATCAGCCCCAGCATTTT. This rearrangement joins TRBV15 to TRBJ1-5; D call uncertain. The CDR3 runs to 14 residues. CDR1 and CDR2 (germline): LNHNV, YYDKDF (reference sequence). V was clipped by 3 bases and J by 3 bases, with 9 bases between them. Variable domain in full (rest from reference TRBV15 and TRBJ1-5): DAMVIQNPRYQVTQFGKPVTLSCSQTLNHNVMYWYQQKSSQAPKLLFHYYDKDFNNEADTPDNFQSRRPNTSFCFLDIRSPGLGDTAMYLCATSSHTPNQPQHFGDGTRLSIL.

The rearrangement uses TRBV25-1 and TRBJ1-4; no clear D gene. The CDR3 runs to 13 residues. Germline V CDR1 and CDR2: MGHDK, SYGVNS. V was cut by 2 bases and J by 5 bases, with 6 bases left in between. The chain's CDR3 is CASSEPPNEKLFF. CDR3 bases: TGTGCCAGCAGTGAACCCCCGAATGAAAAACTGTTTTTT.

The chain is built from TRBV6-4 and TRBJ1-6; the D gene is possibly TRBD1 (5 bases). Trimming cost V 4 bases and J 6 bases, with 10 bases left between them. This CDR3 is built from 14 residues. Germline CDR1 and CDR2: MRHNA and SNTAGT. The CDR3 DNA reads TGTGCCAGCAGTGTTGGGGCACTTAATTCACCCCTCCACTTT. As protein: CASSVGALNSPLHF.

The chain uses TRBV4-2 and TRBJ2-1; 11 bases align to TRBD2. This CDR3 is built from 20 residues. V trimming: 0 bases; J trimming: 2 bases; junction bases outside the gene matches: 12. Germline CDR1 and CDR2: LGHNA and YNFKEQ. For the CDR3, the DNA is TGTGCCAGCAGCCAAGATAGAGATAGCGGGGGGGCCGGCCCCTACAATGAGCAGTTCTTC. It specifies CASSQDRDSGGAGPYNEQFF.

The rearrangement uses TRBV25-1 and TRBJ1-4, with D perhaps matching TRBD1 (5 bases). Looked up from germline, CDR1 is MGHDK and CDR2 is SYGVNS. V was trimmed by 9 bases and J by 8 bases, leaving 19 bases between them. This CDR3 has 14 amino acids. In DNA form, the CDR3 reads TGTGCCAGTGGGGGTCCGGAGGGGTACGAAAAACTGTTTTTT. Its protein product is CASGGPEGYEKLFF.

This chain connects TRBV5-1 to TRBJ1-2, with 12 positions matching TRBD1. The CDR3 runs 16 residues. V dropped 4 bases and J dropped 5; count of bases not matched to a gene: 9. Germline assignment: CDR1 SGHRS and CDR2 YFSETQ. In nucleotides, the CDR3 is TGCGCCAGCAGCGCGGGACAGGGGGCGCTTGGATATGGCTACACCTTC. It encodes CASSAGQGALGYGYTF.

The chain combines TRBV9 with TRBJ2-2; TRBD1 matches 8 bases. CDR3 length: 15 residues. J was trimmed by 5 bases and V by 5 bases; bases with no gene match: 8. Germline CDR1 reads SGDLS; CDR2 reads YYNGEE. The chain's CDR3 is CASSTRQGSTGELFF. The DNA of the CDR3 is TGTGCCAGCAGTACCCGACAGGGGTCGACCGGGGAGCTGTTTTTT.

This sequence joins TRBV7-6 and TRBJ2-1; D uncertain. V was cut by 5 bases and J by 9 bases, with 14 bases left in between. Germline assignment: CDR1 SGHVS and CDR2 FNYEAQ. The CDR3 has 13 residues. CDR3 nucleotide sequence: TGTGCCAGCAGCCCGTTCGATAACACTGAGCAGTTCTTC. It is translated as CASSPFDNTEQFF.